One sample yielded the 3 T cell receptor beta chains listed below, sequenced in a study of control samples from healthy donors and cancer patients. TCRdb keeps only in-frame clones here, not all; method: immunoSEQ multiplex PCR. The data show tens of thousands of clones, approximately 85% seen once. Sequences were obtained from blood. Receptor source: a man between 35 and 55 years old in good health.

For this clone: The junction departs from the called germline gene at one end, perhaps through a read error. The rearrangement uses TRBV7-9 and TRBJ1-3; no definite D call. Germline-derived CDR1 and CDR2 are SEHNR and FQNEAQ (reference sequence). The CDR3 is 12 residues long. The CDR3 here is CASSGLTEILHF. The CDR3, as DNA: TGTGCCAGCAGCGGATTAACAGAGATTCTGCATTTT.

This chain joins TRBV11-3 and TRBJ2-7; D might be TRBD2 (5 bases). This CDR3 is built from 14 residues. The ends were cut back, 0 bases at V and 3 bases at J, with 9 bases in the middle. Germline V gene sequence: CDR1 SGHNT, CDR2 YENEEA. The CDR3 coding sequence is TGTGCCAGCAGCTTAGAGGGAGAAAACTACGAGCAGTACTTC. Its protein product is CASSLEGENYEQYF.

The V gene is TRBV5-1, the J gene TRBJ1-1, with D possibly being TRBD1 (6 bases). V was pared by 1 base and J by 1 base, with 14 bases between. Germline V gives CDR1 SGHRS, CDR2 YFSETQ. The CDR3 covers 16 residues. The DNA for the CDR3 is TGCGCCAGCAGCTTGATCGGGGGCCGGGGGAACACTGAAGCTTTCTTT. Residues: CASSLIGGRGNTEAFF.